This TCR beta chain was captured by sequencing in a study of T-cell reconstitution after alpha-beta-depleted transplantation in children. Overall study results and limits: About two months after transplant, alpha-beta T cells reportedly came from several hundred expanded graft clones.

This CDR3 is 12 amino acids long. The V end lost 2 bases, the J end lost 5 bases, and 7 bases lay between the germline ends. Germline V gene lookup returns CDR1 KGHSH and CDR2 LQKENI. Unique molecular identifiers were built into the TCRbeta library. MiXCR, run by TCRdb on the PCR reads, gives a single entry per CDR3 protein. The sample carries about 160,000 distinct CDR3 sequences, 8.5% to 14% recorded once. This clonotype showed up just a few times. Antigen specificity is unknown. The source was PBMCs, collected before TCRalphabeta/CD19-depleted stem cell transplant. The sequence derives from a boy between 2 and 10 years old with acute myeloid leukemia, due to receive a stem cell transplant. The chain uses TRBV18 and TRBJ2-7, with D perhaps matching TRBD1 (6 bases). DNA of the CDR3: TGTGCCAGCTCACCAGGGGGCCACGAGCAGTACGTC. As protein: CASSPGGHEQYV.